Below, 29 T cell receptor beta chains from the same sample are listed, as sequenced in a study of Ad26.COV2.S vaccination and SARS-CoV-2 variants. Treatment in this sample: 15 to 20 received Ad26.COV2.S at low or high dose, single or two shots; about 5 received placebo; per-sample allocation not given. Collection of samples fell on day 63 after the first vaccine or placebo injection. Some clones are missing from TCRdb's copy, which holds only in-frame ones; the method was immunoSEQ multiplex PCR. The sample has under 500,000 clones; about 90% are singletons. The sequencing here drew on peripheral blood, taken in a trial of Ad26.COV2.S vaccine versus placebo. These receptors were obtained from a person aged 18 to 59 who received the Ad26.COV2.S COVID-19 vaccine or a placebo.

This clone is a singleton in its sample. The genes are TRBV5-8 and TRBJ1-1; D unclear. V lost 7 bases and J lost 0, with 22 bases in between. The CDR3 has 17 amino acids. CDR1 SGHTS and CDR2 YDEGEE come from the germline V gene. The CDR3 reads CASGIRLVSVMNTEAFF. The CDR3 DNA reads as TGTGCCAGCGGAATCCGGCTTGTCAGCGTCATGAACACTGAAGCTTTCTTT.

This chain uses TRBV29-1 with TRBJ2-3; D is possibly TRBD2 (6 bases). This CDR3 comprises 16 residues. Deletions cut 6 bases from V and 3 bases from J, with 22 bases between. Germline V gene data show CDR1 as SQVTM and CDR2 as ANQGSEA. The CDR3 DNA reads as TGCAGCGTCGCCGGGGGAAGGGGCCGAGGGACAGATACGCAGTATTTT. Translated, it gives CSVAGGRGRGTDTQYF.

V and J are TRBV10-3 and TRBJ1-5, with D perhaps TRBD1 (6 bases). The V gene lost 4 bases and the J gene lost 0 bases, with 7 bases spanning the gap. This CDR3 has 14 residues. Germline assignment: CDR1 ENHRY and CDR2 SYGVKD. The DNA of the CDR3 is TGTGCCATCAGTGGACAGGATAGCAATCAGCCCCAGCATTTT. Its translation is CAISGQDSNQPQHF.

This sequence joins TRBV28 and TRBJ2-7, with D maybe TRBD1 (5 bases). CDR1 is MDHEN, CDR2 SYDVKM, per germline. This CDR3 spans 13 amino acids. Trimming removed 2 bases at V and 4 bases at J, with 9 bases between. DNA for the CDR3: TGTGCCAGCAGTTTAGGACACCCTTACGAGCAGTACTTC. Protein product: CASSLGHPYEQYF. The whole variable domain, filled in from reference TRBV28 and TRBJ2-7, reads DVKVTQSSRYLVKRTGEKVFLECVQDMDHENMFWYRQDPGLGLRLIYFSYDVKMKEKGDIPEGYSVSREKKERFSLILESASTNQTSMYLCASSLGHPYEQYFGPGTRLTVT.

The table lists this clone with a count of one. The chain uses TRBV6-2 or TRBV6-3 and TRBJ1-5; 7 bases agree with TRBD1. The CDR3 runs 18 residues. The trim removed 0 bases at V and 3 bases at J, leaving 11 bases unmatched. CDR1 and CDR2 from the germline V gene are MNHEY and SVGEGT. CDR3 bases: TGTGCCAGCAGTTACTCGGTGGGACAGTATTCGAACAATCAGCCCCAGCATTTT. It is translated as CASSYSVGQYSNNQPQHF.

In DNA, the CDR3 is TGTGCCAGCAGCTCGACAGGGTTCGAGCAGTACTTC. Encoded protein: CASSSTGFEQYF. J is TRBJ2-7 and V is TRBV5-4; 7 bases are a match to TRBD1. Trimming removed 3 bases from V and 6 bases from J; junction bases left unmatched: 3. Germline V gene sequence: CDR1 SGHNT, CDR2 YYREEE (reference sequence). This CDR3 is 12 amino acids long.

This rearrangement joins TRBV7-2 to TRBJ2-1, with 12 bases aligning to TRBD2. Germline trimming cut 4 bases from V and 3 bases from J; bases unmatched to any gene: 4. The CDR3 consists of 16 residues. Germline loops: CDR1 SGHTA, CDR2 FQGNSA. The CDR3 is CASSSRTSGVYNEQFF. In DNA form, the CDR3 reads TGTGCCAGCAGCTCAAGGACTAGCGGGGTCTACAATGAGCAGTTCTTC.

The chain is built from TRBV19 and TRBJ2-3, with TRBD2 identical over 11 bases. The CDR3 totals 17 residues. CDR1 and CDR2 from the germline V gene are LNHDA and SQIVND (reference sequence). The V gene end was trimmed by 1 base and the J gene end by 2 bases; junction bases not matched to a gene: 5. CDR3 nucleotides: TGTGCCAGTAGTATAGGGCGACTAGCGGGGAACACAGATACGCAGTATTTT. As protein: CASSIGRLAGNTDTQYF.

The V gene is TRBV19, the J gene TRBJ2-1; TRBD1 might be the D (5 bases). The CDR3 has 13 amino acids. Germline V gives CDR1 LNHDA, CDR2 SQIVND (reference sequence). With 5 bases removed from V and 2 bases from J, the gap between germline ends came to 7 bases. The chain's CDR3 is CASSQGPYNEQFF. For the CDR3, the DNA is TGTGCCAGTAGTCAGGGTCCCTACAATGAGCAGTTCTTC.

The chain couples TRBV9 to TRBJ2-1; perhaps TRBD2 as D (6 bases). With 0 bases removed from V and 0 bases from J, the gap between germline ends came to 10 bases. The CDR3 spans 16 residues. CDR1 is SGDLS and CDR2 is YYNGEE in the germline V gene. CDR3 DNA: TGTGCCAGCAGCGTAGCGGCGGGGAGCTCCTACAATGAGCAGTTCTTC. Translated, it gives CASSVAAGSSYNEQFF.

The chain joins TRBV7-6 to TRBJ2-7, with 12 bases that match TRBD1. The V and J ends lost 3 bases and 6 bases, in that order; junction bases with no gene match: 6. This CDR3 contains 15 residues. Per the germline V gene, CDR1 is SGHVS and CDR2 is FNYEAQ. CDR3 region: CASSFSGTGGSEQYF. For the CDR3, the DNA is TGTGCCAGCAGCTTCTCCGGGACAGGGGGCTCCGAGCAGTACTTC.

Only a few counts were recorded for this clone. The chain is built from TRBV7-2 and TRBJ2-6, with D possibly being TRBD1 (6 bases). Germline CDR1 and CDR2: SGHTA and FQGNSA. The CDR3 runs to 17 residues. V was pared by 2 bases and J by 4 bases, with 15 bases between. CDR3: CASSLSISRGGANVLTF. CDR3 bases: TGTGCCAGCAGCTTATCTATTAGCAGGGGCGGGGCCAACGTCCTGACTTTC.

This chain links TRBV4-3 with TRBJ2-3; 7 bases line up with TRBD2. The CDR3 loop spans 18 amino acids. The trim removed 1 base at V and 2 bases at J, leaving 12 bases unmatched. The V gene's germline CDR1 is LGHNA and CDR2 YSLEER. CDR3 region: CASSQGVLVAGPTDTQYF. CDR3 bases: TGCGCCAGCAGCCAAGGCGTTCTTGTAGCGGGTCCCACAGATACGCAGTATTTT.

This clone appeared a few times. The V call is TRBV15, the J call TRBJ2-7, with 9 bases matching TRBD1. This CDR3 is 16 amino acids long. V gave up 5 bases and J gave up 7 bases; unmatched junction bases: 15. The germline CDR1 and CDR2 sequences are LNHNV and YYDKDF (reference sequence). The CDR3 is CATSGRENRGQGEQYF. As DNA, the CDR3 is TGTGCCACCAGCGGACGGGAAAACAGGGGGCAGGGAGAGCAGTACTTC.

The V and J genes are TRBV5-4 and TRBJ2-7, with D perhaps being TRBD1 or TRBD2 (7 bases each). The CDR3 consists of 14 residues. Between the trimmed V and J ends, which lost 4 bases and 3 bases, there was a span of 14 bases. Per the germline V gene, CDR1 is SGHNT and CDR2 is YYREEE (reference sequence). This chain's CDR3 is CASSQQGGHYEQYF. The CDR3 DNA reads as TGTGCCAGCAGCCAGCAGGGGGGGCACTACGAGCAGTACTTC. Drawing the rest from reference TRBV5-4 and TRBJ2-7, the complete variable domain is ETGVTQSPTHLIKTRGQQVTLRCSSQSGHNTVSWYQQALGQGPQFIFQYYREEENGRGNFPPRFSGLQFPNYSSELNVNALELDDSALYLCASSQQGGHYEQYFGPGTRLTVT.

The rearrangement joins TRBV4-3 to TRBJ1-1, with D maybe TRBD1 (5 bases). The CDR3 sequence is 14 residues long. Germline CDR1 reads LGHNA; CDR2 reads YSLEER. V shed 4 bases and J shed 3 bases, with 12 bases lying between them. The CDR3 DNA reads TGCGCCAGCAGCCCCGACGACAGCTACACTGAAGCTTTCTTT. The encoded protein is CASSPDDSYTEAFF.

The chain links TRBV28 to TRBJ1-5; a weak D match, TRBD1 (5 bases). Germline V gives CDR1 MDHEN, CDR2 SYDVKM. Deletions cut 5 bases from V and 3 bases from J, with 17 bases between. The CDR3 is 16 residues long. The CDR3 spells CASSPPISGLNQPQHF. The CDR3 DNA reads TGTGCCAGCAGTCCCCCCATTTCGGGGCTCAATCAGCCCCAGCATTTT.

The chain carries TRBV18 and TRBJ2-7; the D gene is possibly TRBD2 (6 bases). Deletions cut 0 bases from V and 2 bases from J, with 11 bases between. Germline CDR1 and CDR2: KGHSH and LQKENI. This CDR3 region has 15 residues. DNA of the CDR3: TGTGCCAGCTCACCACCGTACACGGGGGCCTACGAGCAGTACTTC. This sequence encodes CASSPPYTGAYEQYF.

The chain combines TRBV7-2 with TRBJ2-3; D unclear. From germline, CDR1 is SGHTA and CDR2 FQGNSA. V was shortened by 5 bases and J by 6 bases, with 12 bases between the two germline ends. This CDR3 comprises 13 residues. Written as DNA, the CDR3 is TGTGCCAGCAGCGATAGGGAAGGGGATACGCAGTATTTT. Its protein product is CASSDREGDTQYF.

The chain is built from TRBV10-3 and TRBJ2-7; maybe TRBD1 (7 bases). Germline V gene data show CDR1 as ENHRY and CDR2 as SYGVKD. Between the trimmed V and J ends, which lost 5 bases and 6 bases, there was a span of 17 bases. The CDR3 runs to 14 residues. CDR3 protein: CAISRQGGESEQYF. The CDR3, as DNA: TGTGCCATCAGTAGACAGGGAGGCGAATCCGAGCAGTACTTC.

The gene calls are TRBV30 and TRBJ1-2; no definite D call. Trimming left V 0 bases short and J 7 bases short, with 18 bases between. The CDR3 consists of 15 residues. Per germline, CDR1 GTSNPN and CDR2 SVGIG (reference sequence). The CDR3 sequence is CAWSVRGLGTLGYTF. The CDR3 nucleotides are TGTGCCTGGAGTGTACGTGGGTTGGGAACGCTTGGCTACACCTTC.

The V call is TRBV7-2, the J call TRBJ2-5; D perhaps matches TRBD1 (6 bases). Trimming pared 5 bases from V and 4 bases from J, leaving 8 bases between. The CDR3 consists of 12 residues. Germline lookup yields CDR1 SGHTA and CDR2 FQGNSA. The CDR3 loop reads CASSPRGETQYF. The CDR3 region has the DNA TGTGCCAGCAGCCCCAGGGGAGAGACCCAGTACTTC.

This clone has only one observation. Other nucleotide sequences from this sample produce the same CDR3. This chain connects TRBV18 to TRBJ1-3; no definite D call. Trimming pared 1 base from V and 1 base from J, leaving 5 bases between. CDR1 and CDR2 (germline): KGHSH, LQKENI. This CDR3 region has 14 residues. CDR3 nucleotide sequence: TGTGCCAGCTCACCACAGGGATCTGGAAACACCATATATTTT. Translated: CASSPQGSGNTIYF.

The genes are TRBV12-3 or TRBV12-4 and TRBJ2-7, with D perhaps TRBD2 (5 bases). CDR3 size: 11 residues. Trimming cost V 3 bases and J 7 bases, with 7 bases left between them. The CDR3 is CASSLGAEQYF. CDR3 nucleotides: TGTGCCAGCAGTTTGGGAGCGGAGCAGTACTTC.

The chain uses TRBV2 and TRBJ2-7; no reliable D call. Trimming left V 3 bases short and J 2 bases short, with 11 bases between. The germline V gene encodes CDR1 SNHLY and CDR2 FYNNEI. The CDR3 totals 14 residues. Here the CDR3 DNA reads TGTGCCAGCAGTGACTCCATCGTAACCTACGAGCAGTACTTC. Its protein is CASSDSIVTYEQYF.

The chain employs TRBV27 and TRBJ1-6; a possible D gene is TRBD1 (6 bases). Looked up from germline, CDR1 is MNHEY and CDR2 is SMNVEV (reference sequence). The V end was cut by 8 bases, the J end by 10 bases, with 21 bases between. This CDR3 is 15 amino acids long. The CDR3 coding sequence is TGTGCCAGCGCTGGGGGCTCACCTGTTGGGTCACCCCTCCACTTT. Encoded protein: CASAGGSPVGSPLHF.

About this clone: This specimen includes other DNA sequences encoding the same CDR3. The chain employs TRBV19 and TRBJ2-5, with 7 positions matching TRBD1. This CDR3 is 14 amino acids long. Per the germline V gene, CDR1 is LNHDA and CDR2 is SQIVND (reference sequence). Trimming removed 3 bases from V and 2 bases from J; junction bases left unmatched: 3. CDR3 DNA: TGTGCCAGTAGTATTTCCAGGGGGCAAGAGACCCAGTACTTC. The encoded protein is CASSISRGQETQYF. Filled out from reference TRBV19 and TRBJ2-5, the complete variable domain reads DGGITQSPKYLFRKEGQNVTLSCEQNLNHDAMYWYRQDPGQGLRLIYYSQIVNDFQKGDIAEGYSVSREKKESFPLTVTSAQKNPTAFYLCASSISRGQETQYFGPGTRLLVL.

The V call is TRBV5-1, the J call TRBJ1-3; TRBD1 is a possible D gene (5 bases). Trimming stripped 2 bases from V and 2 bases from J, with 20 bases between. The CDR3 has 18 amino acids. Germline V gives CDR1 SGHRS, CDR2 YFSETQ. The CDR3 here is CASSFMGGDSYTGNTIYF. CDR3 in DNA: TGCGCCAGCAGCTTTATGGGTGGTGACAGTTATACTGGAAACACCATATATTTT.

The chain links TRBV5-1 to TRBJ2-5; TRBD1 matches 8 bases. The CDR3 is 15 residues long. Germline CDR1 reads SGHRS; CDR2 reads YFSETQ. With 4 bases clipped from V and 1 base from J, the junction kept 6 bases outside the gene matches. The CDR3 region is CASSTTTGGQETQYF. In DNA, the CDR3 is TGCGCCAGCAGCACCACAACAGGGGGCCAAGAGACCCAGTACTTC.